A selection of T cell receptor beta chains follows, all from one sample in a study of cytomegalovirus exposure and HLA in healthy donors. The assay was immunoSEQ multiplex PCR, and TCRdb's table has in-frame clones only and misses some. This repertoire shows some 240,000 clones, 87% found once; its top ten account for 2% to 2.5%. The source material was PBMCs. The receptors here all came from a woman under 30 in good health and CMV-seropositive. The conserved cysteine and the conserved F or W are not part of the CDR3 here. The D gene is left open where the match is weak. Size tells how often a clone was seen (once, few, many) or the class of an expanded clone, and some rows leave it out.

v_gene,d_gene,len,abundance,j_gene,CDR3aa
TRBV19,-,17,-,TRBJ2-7,ASSITGLTGAQYRYEQY
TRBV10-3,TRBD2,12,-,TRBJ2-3,AIRTSGGADTQY
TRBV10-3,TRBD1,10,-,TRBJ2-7,ATGTATYEQY
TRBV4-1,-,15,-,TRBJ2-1,ASSQGGPGTVINEQF
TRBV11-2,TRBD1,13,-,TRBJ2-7,ASRLMWGQDYEQY
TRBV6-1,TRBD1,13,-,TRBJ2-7,ASRAGTGSFYEQY
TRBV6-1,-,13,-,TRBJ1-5,ASSSSGGSNQPQH
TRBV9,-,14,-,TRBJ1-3,ASSVSRTTSGNTIY
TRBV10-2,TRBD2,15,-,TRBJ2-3,ASSESGEGLWTDTQY
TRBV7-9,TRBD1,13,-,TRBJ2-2,ASSLGQGNTGELF
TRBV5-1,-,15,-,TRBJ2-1,ASSLAIGQLSYNEQF
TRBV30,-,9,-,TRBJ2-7,AWSGGYEQY
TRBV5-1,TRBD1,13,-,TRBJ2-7,ASSEGQGASYEQY
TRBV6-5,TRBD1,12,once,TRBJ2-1,ASSRDRGLNEQF
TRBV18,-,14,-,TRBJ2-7,ASSPYSGGVTYEQY
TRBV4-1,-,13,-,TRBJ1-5,ASSQDQGVGQPQH
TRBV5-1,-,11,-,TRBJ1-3,ASRADIGNTIY
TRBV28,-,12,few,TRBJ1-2,ASSLGGLSYGYT
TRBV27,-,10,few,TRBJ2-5,ASTNYEETQY
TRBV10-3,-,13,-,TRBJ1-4,AISELGRQAEKLF
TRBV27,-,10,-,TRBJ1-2,ASKRGTLGYT
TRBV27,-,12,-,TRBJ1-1,ASSLGGRGTEAF
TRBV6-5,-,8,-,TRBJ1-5,ASKLLPQH
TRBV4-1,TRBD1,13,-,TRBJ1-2,ASSLWTGEMSGYT
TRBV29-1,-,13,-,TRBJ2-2,SVGRGNLGTGELF
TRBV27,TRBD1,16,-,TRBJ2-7,ASSLGAEDRASSYEQY
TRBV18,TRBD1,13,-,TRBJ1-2,ASSPRTGDPYGYT
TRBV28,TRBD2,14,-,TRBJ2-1,ASSSPGLAGEGEQF
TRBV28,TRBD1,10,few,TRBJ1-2,ASSYRGRGYT
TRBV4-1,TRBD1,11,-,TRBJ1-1,ASSQGQGTEAF
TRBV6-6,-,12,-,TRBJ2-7,ASSYQDSSYEQY
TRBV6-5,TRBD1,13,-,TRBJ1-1,ASSYTGQVNTEAF
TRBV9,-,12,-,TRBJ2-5,ASSALGVGETQY
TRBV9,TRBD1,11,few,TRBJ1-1,ASRLTGDTEAF
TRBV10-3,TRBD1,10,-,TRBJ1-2,AISEDRVGYT
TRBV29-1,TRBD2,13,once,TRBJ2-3,SVAGLAGVTDTQY
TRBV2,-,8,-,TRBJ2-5,ASSEPQQY
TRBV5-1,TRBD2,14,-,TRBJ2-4,ASSLRLAGEGDIQY
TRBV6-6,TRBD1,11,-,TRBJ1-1,ASSVQGVTEAF
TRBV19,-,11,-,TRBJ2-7,ASSINRFYEQY
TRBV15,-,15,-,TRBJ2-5,ATSSSDIGRLQETQY
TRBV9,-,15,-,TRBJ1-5,ASSPQADPEINQPQH
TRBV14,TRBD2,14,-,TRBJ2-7,ASSQVGIAGGYEQY
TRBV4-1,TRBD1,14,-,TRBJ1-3,ASSQIQGLMGNTIY
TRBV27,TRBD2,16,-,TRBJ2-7,ASSLSGLAGESSYEQY